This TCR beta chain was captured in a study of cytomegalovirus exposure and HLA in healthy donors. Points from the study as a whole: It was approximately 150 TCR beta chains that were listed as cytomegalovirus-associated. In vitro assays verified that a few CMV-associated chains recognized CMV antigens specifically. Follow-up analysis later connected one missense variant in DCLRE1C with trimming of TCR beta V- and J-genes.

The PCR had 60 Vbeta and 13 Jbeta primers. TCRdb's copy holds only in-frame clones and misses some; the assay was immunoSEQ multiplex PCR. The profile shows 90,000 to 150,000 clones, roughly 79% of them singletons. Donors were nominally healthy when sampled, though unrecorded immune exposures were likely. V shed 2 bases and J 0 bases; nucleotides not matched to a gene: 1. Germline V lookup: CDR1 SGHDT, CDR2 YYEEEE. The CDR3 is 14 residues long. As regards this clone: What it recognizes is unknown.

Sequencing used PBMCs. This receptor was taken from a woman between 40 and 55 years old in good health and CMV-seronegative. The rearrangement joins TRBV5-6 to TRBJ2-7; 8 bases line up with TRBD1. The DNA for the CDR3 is TGTGCCAGCAGCTTTGACAGGGGCTCCTACGAGCAGTACTTC. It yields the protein CASSFDRGSYEQYF.